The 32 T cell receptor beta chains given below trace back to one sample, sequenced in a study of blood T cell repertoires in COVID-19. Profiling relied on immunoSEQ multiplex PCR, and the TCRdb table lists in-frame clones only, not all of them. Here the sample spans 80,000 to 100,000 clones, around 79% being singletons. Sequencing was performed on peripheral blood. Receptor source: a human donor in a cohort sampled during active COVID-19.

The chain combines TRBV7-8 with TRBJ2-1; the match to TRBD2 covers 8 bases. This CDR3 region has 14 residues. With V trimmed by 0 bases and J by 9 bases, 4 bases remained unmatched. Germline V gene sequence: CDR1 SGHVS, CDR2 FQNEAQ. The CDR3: CASSLAGLAVEQFF. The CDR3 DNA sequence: TGTGCCAGCAGCTTAGCTGGACTAGCCGTTGAGCAGTTCTTC. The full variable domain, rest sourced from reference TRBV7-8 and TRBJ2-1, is GAGVSQSPRYKVAKRGQDVALRCDPISGHVSLFWYQQALGQGPEFLTYFQNEAQLDKSGLPSDRFFAERPEGSVSTLKIQRTQQEDSAVYLCASSLAGLAVEQFFGPGTRLTVL.

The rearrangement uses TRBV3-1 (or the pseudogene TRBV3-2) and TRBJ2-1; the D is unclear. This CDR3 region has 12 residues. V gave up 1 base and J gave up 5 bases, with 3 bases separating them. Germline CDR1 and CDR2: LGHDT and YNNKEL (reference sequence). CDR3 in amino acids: CASSQVDNEQFF. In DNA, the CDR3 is TGTGCCAGCAGCCAAGTCGACAATGAGCAGTTCTTC.

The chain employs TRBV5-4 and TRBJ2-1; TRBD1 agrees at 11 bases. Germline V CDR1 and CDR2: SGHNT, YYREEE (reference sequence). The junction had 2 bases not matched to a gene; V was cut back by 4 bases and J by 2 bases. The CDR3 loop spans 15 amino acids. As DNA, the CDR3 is TGTGCCAGCAGCCTGGGACAGGGGGCCTACAATGAGCAGTTCTTC. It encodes CASSLGQGAYNEQFF. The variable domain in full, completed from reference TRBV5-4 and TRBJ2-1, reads ETGVTQSPTHLIKTRGQQVTLRCSSQSGHNTVSWYQQALGQGPQFIFQYYREEENGRGNFPPRFSGLQFPNYSSELNVNALELDDSALYLCASSLGQGAYNEQFFGPGTRLTVL.

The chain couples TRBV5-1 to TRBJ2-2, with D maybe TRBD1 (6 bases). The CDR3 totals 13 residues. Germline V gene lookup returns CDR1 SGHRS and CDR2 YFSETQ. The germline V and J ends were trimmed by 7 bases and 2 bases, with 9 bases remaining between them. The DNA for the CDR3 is TGCGCCAGCCGGACAGTCAACACCGGGGAGCTGTTTTTT. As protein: CASRTVNTGELFF.

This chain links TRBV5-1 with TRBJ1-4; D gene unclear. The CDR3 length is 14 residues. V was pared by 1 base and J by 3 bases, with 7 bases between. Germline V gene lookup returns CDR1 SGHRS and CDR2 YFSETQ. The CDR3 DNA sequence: TGCGCCAGCAGCTTGCGGGATTCTAATGAAAAACTGTTTTTT. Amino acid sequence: CASSLRDSNEKLFF.

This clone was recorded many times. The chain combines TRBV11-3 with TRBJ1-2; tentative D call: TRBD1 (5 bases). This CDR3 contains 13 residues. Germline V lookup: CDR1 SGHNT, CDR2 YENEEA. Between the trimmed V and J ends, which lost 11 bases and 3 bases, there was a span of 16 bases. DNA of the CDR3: TGTGCCTCAGAGGGTCGGGGGGACTATGGCTACACCTTC. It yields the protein CASEGRGDYGYTF.

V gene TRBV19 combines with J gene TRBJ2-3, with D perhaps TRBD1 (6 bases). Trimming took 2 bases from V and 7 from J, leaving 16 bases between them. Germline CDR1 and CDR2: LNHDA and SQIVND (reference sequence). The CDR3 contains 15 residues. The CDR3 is CASSISRQEHHTQYF. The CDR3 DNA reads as TGTGCCAGTAGTATATCCCGACAGGAACACCATACGCAGTATTTT.

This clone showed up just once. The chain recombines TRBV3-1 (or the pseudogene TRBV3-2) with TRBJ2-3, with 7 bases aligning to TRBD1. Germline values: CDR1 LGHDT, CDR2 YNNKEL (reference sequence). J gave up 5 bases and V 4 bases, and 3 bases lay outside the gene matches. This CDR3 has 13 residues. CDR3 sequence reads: CASSPQGVDTQYF. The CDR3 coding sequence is TGTGCCAGCAGCCCTCAGGGGGTAGATACGCAGTATTTT.

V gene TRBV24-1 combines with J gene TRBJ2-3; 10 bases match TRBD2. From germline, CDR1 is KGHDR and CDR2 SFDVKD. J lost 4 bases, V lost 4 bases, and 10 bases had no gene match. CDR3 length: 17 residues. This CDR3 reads CATSDPTSGFRSDTQYF. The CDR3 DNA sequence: TGTGCCACCAGTGACCCGACTAGCGGGTTTAGATCAGATACGCAGTATTTT.

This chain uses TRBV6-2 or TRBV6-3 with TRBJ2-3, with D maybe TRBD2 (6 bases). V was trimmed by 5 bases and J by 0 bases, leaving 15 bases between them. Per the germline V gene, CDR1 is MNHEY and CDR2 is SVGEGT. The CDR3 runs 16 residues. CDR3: CASSPQLALSTDTQYF. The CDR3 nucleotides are TGTGCCAGCAGTCCCCAGCTAGCGCTGAGCACAGATACGCAGTATTTT.

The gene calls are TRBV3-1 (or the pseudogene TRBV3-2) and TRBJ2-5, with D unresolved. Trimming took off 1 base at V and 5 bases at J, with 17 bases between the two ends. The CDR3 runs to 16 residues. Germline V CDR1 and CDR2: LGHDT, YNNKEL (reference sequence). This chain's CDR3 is CASSQGVASGAETQYF. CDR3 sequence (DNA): TGTGCCAGCAGCCAAGGGGTGGCCTCGGGTGCGGAGACCCAGTACTTC.

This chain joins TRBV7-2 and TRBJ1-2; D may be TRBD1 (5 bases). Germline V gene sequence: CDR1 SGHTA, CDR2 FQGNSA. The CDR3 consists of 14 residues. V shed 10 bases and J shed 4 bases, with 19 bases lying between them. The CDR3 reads CATNSMGGAYGYTF. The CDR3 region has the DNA TGTGCCACCAACTCCATGGGAGGGGCCTATGGCTACACCTTC.

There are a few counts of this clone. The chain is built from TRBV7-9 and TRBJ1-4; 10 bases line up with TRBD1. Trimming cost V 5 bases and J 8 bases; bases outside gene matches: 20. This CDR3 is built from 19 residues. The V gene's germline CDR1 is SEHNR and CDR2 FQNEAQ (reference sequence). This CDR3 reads CASSVTTGTGEYPPEKLFF. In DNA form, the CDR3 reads TGTGCCAGCAGCGTAACAACCGGGACAGGGGAATACCCCCCAGAAAAACTGTTTTTT.

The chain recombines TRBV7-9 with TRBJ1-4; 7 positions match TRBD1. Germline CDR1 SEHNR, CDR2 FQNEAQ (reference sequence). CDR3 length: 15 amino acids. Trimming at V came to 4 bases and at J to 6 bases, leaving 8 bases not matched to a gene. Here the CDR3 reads CASSSRQGLDEKLFF. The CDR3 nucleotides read TGTGCCAGCAGCTCCCGACAGGGCTTGGATGAAAAACTGTTTTTT.

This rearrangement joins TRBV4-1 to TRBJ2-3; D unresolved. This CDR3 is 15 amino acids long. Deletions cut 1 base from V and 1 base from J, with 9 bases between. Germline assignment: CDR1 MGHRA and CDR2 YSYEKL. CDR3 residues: CASSQGSPGTDTQYF. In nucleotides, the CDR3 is TGCGCCAGCAGCCAAGGGTCGCCAGGCACAGATACGCAGTATTTT.

This CDR3 is CASSPLNTEAFF. In DNA form, the CDR3 reads TGTGCCAGCAGCCCATTGAACACTGAAGCTTTCTTT. V and J are TRBV5-4 and TRBJ1-1; unclear D gene. CDR1 is SGHNT, CDR2 YYREEE, per germline (reference sequence). V was shortened by 4 bases and J by 0 bases, with 4 bases between the two germline ends. The CDR3 is 12 amino acids.

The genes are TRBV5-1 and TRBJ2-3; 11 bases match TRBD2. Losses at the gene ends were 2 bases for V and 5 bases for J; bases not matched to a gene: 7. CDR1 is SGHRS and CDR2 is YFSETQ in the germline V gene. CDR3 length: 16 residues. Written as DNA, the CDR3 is TGCGCCAGCAGCTTATCTAGCGGGGGGATGGGAGATACGCAGTATTTT. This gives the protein CASSLSSGGMGDTQYF.

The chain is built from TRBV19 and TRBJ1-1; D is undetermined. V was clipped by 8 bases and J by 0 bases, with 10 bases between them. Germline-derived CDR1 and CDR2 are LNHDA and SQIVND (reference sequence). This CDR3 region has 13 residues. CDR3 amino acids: CASGGSLNTEAFF. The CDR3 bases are TGTGCCAGTGGAGGGAGCTTGAACACTGAAGCTTTCTTT.

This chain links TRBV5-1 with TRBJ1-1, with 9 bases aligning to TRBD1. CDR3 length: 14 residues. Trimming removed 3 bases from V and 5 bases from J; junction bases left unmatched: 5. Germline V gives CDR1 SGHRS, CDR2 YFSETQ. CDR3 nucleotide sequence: TGCGCCAGCAGCTCGGGGACAGGGACGACTGAAGCTTTCTTT. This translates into CASSSGTGTTEAFF.

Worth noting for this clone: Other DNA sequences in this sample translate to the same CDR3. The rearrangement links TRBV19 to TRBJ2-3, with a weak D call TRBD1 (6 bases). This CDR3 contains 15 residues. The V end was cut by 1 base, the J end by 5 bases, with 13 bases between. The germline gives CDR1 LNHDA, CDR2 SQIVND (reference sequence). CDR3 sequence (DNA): TGTGCCAGTAGTATAGGCACAGGGTCCTTAGATACGCAGTATTTT. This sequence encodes CASSIGTGSLDTQYF.

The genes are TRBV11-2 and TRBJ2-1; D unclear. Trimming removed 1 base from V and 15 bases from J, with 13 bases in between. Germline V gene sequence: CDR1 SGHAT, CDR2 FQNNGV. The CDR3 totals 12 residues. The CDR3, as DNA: TGTGCCAGCAGCTTAGTTATGAGCTCGCGGTTCTTC. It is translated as CASSLVMSSRFF.

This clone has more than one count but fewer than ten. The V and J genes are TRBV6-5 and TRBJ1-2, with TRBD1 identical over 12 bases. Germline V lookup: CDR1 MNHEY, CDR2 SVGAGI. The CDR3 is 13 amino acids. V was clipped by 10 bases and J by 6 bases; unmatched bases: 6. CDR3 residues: CATWGTGGNGYTF. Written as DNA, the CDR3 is TGTGCCACCTGGGGGACAGGGGGCAATGGCTACACCTTC.

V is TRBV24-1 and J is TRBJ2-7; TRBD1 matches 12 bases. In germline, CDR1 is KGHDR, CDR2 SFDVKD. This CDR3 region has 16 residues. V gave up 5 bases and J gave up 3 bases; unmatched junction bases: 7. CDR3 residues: CATSGGQGASLYEQYF. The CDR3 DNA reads TGTGCCACCAGTGGGGGACAGGGGGCGAGTCTCTACGAGCAGTACTTC.

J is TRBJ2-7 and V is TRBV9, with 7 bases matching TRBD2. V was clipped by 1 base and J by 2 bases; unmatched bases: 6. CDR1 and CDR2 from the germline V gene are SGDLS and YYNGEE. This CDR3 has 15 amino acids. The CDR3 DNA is TGTGCCAGCAGCGTAACGGGGGGACCAACCTACGAGCAGTACTTC. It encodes CASSVTGGPTYEQYF. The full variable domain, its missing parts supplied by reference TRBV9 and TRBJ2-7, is DSGVTQTPKHLITATGQRVTLRCSPRSGDLSVYWYQQSLDQGLQFLIQYYNGEERAKGNILERFSAQQFPDLHSELNLSSLELGDSALYFCASSVTGGPTYEQYFGPGTRLTVT.

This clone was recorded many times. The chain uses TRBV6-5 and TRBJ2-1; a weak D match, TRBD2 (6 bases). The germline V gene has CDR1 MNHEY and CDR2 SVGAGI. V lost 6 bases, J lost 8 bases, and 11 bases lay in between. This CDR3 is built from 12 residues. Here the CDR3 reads CASRAGRHEQFF. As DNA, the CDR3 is TGTGCCAGCAGGGCAGGGAGGCATGAGCAGTTCTTC.

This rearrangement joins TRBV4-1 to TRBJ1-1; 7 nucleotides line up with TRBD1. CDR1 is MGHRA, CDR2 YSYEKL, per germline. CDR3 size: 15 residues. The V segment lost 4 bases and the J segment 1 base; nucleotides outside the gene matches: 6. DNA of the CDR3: TGCGCCAGCAGCCCCAGTAGGGGGCAGAACACTGAAGCTTTCTTT. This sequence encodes CASSPSRGQNTEAFF.

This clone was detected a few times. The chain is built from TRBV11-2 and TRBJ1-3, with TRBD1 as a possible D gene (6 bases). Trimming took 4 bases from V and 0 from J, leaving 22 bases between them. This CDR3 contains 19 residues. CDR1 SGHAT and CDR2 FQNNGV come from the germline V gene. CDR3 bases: TGTGCCAGCAGCTCCCAGCCGGGGGGCAGCTTAAGCTCTGGAAACACCATATATTTT. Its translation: CASSSQPGGSLSSGNTIYF.

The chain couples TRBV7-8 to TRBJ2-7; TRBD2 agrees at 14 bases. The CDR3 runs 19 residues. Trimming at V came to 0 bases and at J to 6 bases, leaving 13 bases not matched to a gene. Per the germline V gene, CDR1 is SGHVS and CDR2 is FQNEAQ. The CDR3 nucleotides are TGTGCCAGCAGCTTAGCTGGGACTAGCGGGGGCGGGAAGGGTGGCGAGCAGTACTTC. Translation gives CASSLAGTSGGGKGGEQYF.

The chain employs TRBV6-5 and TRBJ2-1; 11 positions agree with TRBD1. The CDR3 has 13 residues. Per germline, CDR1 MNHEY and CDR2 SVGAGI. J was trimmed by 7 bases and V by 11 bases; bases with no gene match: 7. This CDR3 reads CAGRTGGWNEQFF. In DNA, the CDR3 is TGTGCCGGACGGACAGGGGGCTGGAATGAGCAGTTCTTC.

The CDR3 loop is CASSQDGGFNYGYTF. In DNA, the CDR3 is TGCGCCAGCAGCCAGGATGGAGGATTTAACTATGGCTACACCTTC. This chain uses TRBV5-1 with TRBJ1-2; no clear D gene. The V gene lost 4 bases and the J gene lost 1 base, with 14 bases spanning the gap. This CDR3 is 15 amino acids long. In germline, CDR1 is SGHRS, CDR2 YFSETQ.

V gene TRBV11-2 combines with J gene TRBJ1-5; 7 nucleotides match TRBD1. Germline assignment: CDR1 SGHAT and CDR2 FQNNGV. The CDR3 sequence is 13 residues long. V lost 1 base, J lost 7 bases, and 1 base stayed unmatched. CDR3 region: CASSLGGGQPQHF. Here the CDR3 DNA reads TGTGCCAGCAGCTTAGGAGGGGGCCAGCCCCAGCATTTT.

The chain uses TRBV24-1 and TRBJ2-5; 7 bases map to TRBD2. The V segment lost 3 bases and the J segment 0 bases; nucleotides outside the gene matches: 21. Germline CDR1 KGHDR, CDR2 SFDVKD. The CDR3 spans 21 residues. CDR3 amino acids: CATSDPRSASGIIFDQETQYF. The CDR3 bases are TGTGCCACCAGTGATCCCCGGTCAGCAAGCGGGATAATTTTTGACCAAGAGACCCAGTACTTC.